This T cell receptor (beta chain) was documented in a study of blood T cells in healthy people across ages (dated by TCRdb to about 2015). About the investigation overall: In model experiments, template switching captured roughly one uniquely barcoded TCR beta cDNA molecule for every two T cells. Age-related changes in TCR beta repertoire diversity were measured in the study by deep sequencing normalized with unique cDNA molecular identifiers. Donors were grouped into four age groups: young (average about 15 years), middle-aged (39), aged (62) and long-lived (just over 80). Donors of different ages were randomly distributed across sequencing lanes to avoid experimental bias. For two donors (one aged 18 to 30 and one aged 80 or older), the study analyzed two additional independent replicas of 1 million unique cDNA reads from the same blood draw.

A note on this clonotype: The antigen this receptor binds is unknown. Base qualities are not provided; no much larger clone lies one nucleotide away.

The method behind the library was 5' RACE. Sequencing used an Illumina HiSeq 2500. A second about 7 to 12 cycle PCR used a sample-barcoded 5' primer and a J-beta primer mix. Each TCR beta cDNA molecule received a unique molecular identifier from a template-switch 5' adaptor carrying 12 random nucleotides. At least 3 million CDR3-containing paired-end reads were obtained from each sample. First-strand cDNA synthesis was performed from all RNA using the Mint cDNA synthesis kit, with priming by a TRBC-specific oligonucleotide. Following uracil-DNA glycosylase treatment, a first 18-cycle PCR with universal primers M1SS and BC2_uni_R was performed on all cDNA. As for how the authors treated the data: For normalization, 1 million high-quality reads were randomly selected from each sample, with every read carrying a distinct molecular identifier. Reads sharing molecular identifiers were discarded rather than binned into consensus sequences. MiTCR, set to a Q25 quality threshold and the strictest error-elimination algorithm, was used for CDR3 identification, clonotype clustering and error correction. Lower-bound total TCR beta diversity was estimated with a nonparametric unseen species model using Euler transformation. The public reads were reanalyzed by TCRdb: fastp trimming at Q25, MiXCR alignment, in-frame beta chains only. CDR3 protein sequences are deduplicated, and each keeps its most common genes and DNA. These V and J calls derive from TCRdb rather than the authors' analysis. In this sample the table shows roughly 900,000 distinct CDR3 sequences, roughly 50% of which occur a single time. The ten biggest clones cover 13% of the sample.

There are 15 amino acids in the CDR3, from cysteine to phenylalanine inclusive. Here the CDR3 DNA is all that survives: 45 bases in frame from base 1. V is clipped by 4 bases and J by 2 bases, and the sequence between their germline boundaries is 14 bases long. Reading the germline V gene gives CDR1 SGHAT and CDR2 FQNNGV. Donors were around 37 systemically healthy Caucasian individuals from Russia aged roughly 6 to 90 years. Around 9.8 milliliters of peripheral blood were collected from each donor into EDTA-treated Vacutainer tubes. PBMCs were isolated by Ficoll-Paque density-gradient centrifugation, with at least 6 million obtained per sample. Total RNA, at least 6 micrograms per sample, was extracted from PBMCs with Trizol reagent. For every donor, an aliquot of PBMCs went through flow cytometry to measure the percentages of naive CD45RAhigh/CD27high T cells. What the authors observed across the whole study: A strong correlation was found between observed TCR beta diversity and the percentage of naive T cells measured by flow cytometry. Compared with the aged group, the long-lived group had more naive CD4+ T cells, fewer expanded clones and increased TCR diversity, a pattern suggesting age selection. Observed TCR beta diversity per million T cells fell roughly linearly with age, and a significant reduction was already apparent by age around 39. The CMV infection status of donors was not known, potentially confounding age-related changes in expanded clonotypes. Since profiling was done on bulk unsorted PBMCs, naive and antigen-experienced compartments could not be conclusively compared. Estimates of total diversity from one million sequenced T cells were regarded as lower bounds and underestimates.

The TCR originated in a man aged 25-40 years in good health. Material for sequencing was blood. The chain is assembled from TRBV11-2 and TRBJ1-2, with TRBD1 tentatively as D gene (6 bases match). For the CDR3, the sequence is CASSSDQTGNYGYTF. The bases read TGTGCCAGCAGCTCTGACCAAACAGGGAACTATGGCTACACCTTC.